This T cell receptor (beta chain) was retrieved from a study of cytomegalovirus exposure and HLA in healthy donors. Points on this clone: The antigen remains undetermined.

General study points: The authors enumerated 150 to 200 TCR beta chains as linked to cytomegalovirus. The authors confirmed in vitro that three CMV-associated chains were specific for CMV antigens.

V lost 6 bases to trimming and J lost 0 bases, with 12 bases between them. The CDR3 extends over 14 amino acids. CDR1 WSHSY and CDR2 SAAADI come from the germline V gene. Sequencing was performed with immunoSEQ multiplex PCR; in TCRdb, only in-frame clones are kept and a portion is missing. The data contain some 130,000 clones, 70% to 90% of them seen just once; the ten biggest clones take up less than 3%. The specimen sequenced was PBMCs. The TCR originated in a man aged 18 to 29 in good health and CMV-seronegative. The chain uses TRBV10-2 and TRBJ2-7; no clear D gene. CDR3 sequence: CASREAYGSYEQYF. Here the CDR3 DNA reads TGCGCCAGCAGAGAGGCTTACGGCTCCTACGAGCAGTACTTC.